The clone carrying this TCR beta chain appeared a few times. The data are from a study of post-analysis software for immune sequencing data. Researchers reported that TCR beta cDNA libraries carried unique molecular identifiers. From the PCR reads, TCRdb called clonotypes with MiXCR, one entry per CDR3 protein. The table has more than 450,000 distinct CDR3 sequences, approximately 31% seen once; the top ten hold approximately 6%. This clonotype was sampled from a girl aged 2 to 17 with multiple sclerosis. The sequencing input was blood.

The CDR3 here is CASSATGMERAFF. The DNA for the CDR3 is TGTGCCAGCAGCGCGACAGGGATGGAACGAGCTTTCTTT. The chain carries TRBV7-3 and TRBJ1-1; 7 nucleotides line up with TRBD1. J gave up 10 bases and V 5 bases, and 10 bases lay outside the gene matches. The CDR3 has 13 amino acids. Per the germline V gene, CDR1 is SGHTA and CDR2 is FQGTGA.